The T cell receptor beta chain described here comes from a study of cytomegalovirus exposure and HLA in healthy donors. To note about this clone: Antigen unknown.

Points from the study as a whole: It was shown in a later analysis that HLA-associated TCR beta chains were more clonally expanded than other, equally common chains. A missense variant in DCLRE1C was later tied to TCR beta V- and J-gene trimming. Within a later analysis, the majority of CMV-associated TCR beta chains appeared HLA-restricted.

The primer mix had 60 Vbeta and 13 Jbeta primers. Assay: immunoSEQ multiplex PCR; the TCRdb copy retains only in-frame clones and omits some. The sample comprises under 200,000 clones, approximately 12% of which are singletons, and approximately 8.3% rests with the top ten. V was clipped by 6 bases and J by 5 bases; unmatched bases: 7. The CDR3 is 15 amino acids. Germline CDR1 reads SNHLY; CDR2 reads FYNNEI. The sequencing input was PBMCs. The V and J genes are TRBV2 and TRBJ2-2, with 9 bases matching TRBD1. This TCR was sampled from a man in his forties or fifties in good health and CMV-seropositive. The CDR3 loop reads CASSEYRGRTGELFF. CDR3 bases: TGTGCCAGCAGCGAGTACAGGGGGCGTACCGGGGAGCTGTTTTTT.